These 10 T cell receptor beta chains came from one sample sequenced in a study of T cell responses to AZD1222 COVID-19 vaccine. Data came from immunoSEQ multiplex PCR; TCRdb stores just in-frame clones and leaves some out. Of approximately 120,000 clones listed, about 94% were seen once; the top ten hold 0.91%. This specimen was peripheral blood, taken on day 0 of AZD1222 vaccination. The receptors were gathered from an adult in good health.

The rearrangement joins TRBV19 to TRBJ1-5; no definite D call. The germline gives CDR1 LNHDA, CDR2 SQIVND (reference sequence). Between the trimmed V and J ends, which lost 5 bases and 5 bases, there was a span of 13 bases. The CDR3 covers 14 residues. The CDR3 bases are TGTGCCAGTAGTCGGCAGGCCCCAGATCAGCCCCAGCATTTT. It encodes CASSRQAPDQPQHF.

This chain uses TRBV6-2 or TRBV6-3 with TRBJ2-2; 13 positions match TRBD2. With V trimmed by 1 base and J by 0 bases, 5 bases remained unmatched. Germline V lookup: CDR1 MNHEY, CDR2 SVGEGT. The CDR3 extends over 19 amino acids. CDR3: CASSYWTSGGEANTGELFF. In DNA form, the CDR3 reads TGTGCCAGCAGTTACTGGACTAGCGGGGGAGAAGCGAACACCGGGGAGCTGTTTTTT.

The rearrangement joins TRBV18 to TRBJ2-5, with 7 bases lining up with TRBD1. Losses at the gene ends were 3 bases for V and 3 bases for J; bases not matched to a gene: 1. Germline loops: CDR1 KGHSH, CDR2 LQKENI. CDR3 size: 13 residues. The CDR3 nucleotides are TGTGCCAGCTCACCGGGACAGAAAGAGACCCAGTACTTC. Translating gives CASSPGQKETQYF.

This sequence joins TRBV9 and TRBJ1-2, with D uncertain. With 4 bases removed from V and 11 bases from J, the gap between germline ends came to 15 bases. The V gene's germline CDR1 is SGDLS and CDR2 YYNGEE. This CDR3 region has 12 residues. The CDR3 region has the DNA TGTGCCAGCAGCATCGGAGCACGAGGATACACCTTC. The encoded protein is CASSIGARGYTF.

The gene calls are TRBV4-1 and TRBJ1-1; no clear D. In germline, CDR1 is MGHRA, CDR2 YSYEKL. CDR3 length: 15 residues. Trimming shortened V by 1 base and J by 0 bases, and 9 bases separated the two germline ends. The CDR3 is CASSQGLGLNTEAFF. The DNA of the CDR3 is TGCGCCAGCAGCCAAGGCCTGGGGTTGAACACTGAAGCTTTCTTT.

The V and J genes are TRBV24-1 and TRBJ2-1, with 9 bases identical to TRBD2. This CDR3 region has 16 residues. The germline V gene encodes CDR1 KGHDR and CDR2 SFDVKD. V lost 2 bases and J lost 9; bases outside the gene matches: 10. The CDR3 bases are TGTGCCACCAGTGATTCTGCGGGGGGGCTTTCCACTGAGCAGTTCTTC. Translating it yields CATSDSAGGLSTEQFF.

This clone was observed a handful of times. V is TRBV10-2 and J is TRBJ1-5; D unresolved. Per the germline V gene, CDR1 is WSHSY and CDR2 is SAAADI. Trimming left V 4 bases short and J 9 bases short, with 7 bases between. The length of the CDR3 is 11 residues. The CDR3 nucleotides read TGCGCCAGCAGTGGGGGAGGGCCCCAGCATTTT. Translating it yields CASSGGGPQHF.

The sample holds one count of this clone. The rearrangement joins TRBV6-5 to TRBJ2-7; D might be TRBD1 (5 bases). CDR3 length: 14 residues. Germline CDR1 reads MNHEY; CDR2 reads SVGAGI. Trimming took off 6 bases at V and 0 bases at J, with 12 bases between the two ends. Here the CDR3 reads CASSSRQSSYEQYF. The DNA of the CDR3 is TGTGCCAGCAGCTCAAGACAGAGCTCCTACGAGCAGTACTTC.

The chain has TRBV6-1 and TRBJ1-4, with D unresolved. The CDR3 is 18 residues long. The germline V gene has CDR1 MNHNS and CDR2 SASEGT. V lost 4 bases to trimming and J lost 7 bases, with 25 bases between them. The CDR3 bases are TGTGCCAGCAGTGGCGTACAGAGGAGGGAATACTGCGTTGAAAAACTGTTTTTT. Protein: CASSGVQRREYCVEKLFF.

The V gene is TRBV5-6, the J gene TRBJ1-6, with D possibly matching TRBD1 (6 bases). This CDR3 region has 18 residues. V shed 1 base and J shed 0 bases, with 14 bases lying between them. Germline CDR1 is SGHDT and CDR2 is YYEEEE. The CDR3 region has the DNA TGTGCCAGCAGCTTGCGGGGGCTCGGGAGCTCCTATAATTCACCCCTCCACTTT. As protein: CASSLRGLGSSYNSPLHF.